This T cell receptor beta chain originates from a study of T cell changes during pregnancy in multiple sclerosis. The V gene end was trimmed by 4 bases and the J gene end by 3 bases; junction bases not matched to a gene: 4. From germline, CDR1 is SGHNT and CDR2 YENEEA. The CDR3 has 16 residues. Repertoires were generated with immunoSEQ multiplex PCR, while TCRdb's copy carries only in-frame clones and drops some. This table has about 80,000 clones, around 90% appearing once. Sequencing was performed on peripheral blood, taken before pregnancy. The J gene is TRBJ2-2, the V gene TRBV11-3, with 11 bases lining up with TRBD2. This TCR was recovered from a female donor with multiple sclerosis, enrolled in a pregnancy study. The CDR3 sequence is CASSSTSGADTGELFF. Here the CDR3 DNA reads TGTGCCAGCAGCTCGACTAGCGGGGCAGACACCGGGGAGCTGTTTTTT.